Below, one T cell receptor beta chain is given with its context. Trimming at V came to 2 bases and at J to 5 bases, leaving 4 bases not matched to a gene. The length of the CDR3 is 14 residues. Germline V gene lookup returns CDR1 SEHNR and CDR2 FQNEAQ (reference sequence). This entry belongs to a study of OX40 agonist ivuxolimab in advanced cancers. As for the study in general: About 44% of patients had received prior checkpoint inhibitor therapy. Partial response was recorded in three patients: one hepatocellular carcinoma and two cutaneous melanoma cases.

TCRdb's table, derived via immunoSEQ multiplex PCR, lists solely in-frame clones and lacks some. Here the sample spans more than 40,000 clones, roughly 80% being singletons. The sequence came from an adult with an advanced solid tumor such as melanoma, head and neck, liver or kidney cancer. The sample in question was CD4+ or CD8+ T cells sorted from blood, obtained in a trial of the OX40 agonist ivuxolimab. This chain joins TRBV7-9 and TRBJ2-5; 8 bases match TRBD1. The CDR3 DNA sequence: TGTGCCAGCAGCTTACAGGGGGCCGAGGAGACCCAGTACTTC. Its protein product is CASSLQGAEETQYF.